These 19 T cell receptor beta chains originate from one sample sequenced in a study of Ad26.COV2.S vaccination and SARS-CoV-2 variants. TCRdb's table, derived via immunoSEQ multiplex PCR, lists solely in-frame clones and lacks some. The data hold 350,000 to 450,000 clones, with 80% to 90% observed a single time. This sample's treatment: roughly 19 received Ad26.COV2.S at low or high dose, single or two shots; about 5 received placebo; per-sample allocation not given. Day 63 following the first vaccine or placebo injection was when the samples were taken. The sample in question was peripheral blood, obtained in a trial of Ad26.COV2.S vaccine versus placebo. The receptor source for this set is a person between 18 and 65 years old who received the Ad26.COV2.S COVID-19 vaccine or a placebo.

V is TRBV9 and J is TRBJ2-3; D call uncertain. The length of the CDR3 is 14 residues. Trimming pared 0 bases from V and 10 bases from J, leaving 15 bases between. Looked up from germline, CDR1 is SGDLS and CDR2 is YYNGEE. The CDR3 loop is CASSVVWPQPSQYF. The DNA for the CDR3 is TGTGCCAGCAGCGTAGTCTGGCCCCAACCGTCGCAGTATTTT.

CDR3 in amino acids: CAWSSRDPGTQYF. CDR3 in DNA: TGTGCCTGGAGTTCCCGGGACCCTGGGACCCAGTACTTC. V gene TRBV30 combines with J gene TRBJ2-5; D is possibly TRBD1 or TRBD2 (5 bases each). Trimming took off 2 bases at V and 7 bases at J, with 14 bases between the two ends. CDR1 GTSNPN and CDR2 SVGIG come from the germline V gene (reference sequence). The CDR3 is made up of 13 amino acids.

The V call is TRBV3-1 (or the pseudogene TRBV3-2), the J call TRBJ2-5; 10 bases align to TRBD2. The CDR3 is 15 residues long. Germline values: CDR1 LGHDT, CDR2 YNNKEL (reference sequence). Trimming removed 4 bases from V and 2 bases from J; junction bases left unmatched: 4. DNA for the CDR3: TGTGCCAGCAGCCCGGGACTAGCGACTCAAGAGACCCAGTACTTC. Its protein product is CASSPGLATQETQYF.

The rearrangement links TRBV27 to TRBJ1-1, with TRBD1 matching over 10 bases. The ends lost 2 bases at V and 6 bases at J; junction bases unmatched: 3. CDR1 is MNHEY, CDR2 SMNVEV, per germline (reference sequence). This CDR3 contains 14 residues. DNA of the CDR3: TGTGCCAGCAGTTTAGGACAGGGGGTCCCTGAAGCTTTCTTT. As protein: CASSLGQGVPEAFF.

V usage is TRBV5-6 and J usage is TRBJ2-1, with 11 bases matching TRBD2. CDR3 length: 15 amino acids. J lost 3 bases, V lost 1 base, and 0 bases had no gene match. The germline V gene encodes CDR1 SGHDT and CDR2 YYEEEE. The CDR3, as DNA: TGTGCCAGCAGCTTGACTAGCGGGGGCTACAATGAGCAGTTCTTC. It is translated as CASSLTSGGYNEQFF.

The chain couples TRBV4-1 to TRBJ1-4; 7 bases agree with TRBD1. This CDR3 has 15 residues. Trimming took 0 bases from V and 8 from J; bases not matched to a gene: 6. CDR1 and CDR2 from the germline V gene are MGHRA and YSYEKL. CDR3 DNA sequence: TGCGCCAGCAGCCAAGAAGGGGGCCGACGGGAAAAACTGTTTTTT. Encoded protein: CASSQEGGRREKLFF.

The rearrangement links TRBV5-1 to TRBJ1-1; tentative D call: TRBD1 (5 bases). CDR1 is SGHRS, CDR2 YFSETQ, per germline. V lost 6 bases and J lost 1, with 10 bases in between. The CDR3 contains 13 residues. The CDR3 DNA reads as TGCGCCAGCAATTCAGGGCAGAACACTGAAGCTTTCTTT. Protein product: CASNSGQNTEAFF.

The J gene is TRBJ1-1, the V gene TRBV12-3 or TRBV12-4; D is perhaps TRBD1 (5 bases). V shed 6 bases and J shed 2 bases, with 10 bases lying between them. The CDR3 is 13 residues long. This CDR3 reads CASSTTVNTEAFF. The CDR3 DNA reads TGTGCCAGCAGCACGACAGTTAACACTGAAGCTTTCTTT.

V and J are TRBV3-1 (or the pseudogene TRBV3-2) and TRBJ2-1; D unclear. In germline, CDR1 is LGHDT, CDR2 YNNKEL (reference sequence). The V end lost 4 bases, the J end lost 4 bases, and 8 bases lay between the germline ends. CDR3 size: 13 residues. CDR3 loop: CASSPAGYNEQFF. As DNA, the CDR3 is TGTGCCAGCAGCCCCGCAGGATACAATGAGCAGTTCTTC.

V usage is TRBV6-5 and J usage is TRBJ1-1, with 7 bases lining up with TRBD1. Germline V CDR1 and CDR2: MNHEY, SVGAGI. The CDR3 is 13 residues long. V trimming: 6 bases; J trimming: 1 base; junction bases outside the gene matches: 2. This chain's CDR3 is CASRGTENTEAFF. As DNA, the CDR3 is TGTGCCAGCAGGGGGACAGAGAACACTGAAGCTTTCTTT.

The rearrangement joins TRBV5-1 to TRBJ2-3; weak D call: TRBD2 (5 bases). This CDR3 comprises 16 residues. Germline V gene sequence: CDR1 SGHRS, CDR2 YFSETQ. V was cut by 0 bases and J by 0 bases, with 11 bases left in between. CDR3 loop: CASSLDSRGSTDTQYF. The CDR3 DNA reads as TGCGCCAGCAGCTTGGACTCCCGGGGTAGCACAGATACGCAGTATTTT.

CDR3 residues: CASSLSETQYF. The DNA for the CDR3 is TGTGCCAGCAGCTTATCTGAGACCCAGTACTTC. The V call is TRBV7-8, the J call TRBJ2-5; D gene uncertain. The germline gives CDR1 SGHVS, CDR2 FQNEAQ. Between the trimmed V and J ends, which lost 2 bases and 5 bases, there was a span of 3 bases. This CDR3 spans 11 amino acids. The variable domain in full, with the rest retrieved from reference TRBV7-8 and TRBJ2-5, is GAGVSQSPRYKVAKRGQDVALRCDPISGHVSLFWYQQALGQGPEFLTYFQNEAQLDKSGLPSDRFFAERPEGSVSTLKIQRTQQEDSAVYLCASSLSETQYFGPGTRLLVL.

This chain uses TRBV4-2 with TRBJ1-1; TRBD1 matches at 8 bases. J gave up 1 base and V 3 bases, and 7 bases lay outside the gene matches. The CDR3 loop spans 16 amino acids. Germline V lookup: CDR1 LGHNA, CDR2 YNFKEQ. The CDR3 nucleotides are TGTGCCAGCAGCCAGGCCGGGACAGGTGGGAACACTGAAGCTTTCTTT. Its translation is CASSQAGTGGNTEAFF.

With respect to this clone: Additional DNA sequences in this sample encode the identical CDR3. The rearrangement uses TRBV5-1 and TRBJ1-1; the D gene is possibly TRBD1 (5 bases). CDR3 length: 14 residues. Germline-derived CDR1 and CDR2 are SGHRS and YFSETQ. V was cut by 1 base and J by 2 bases, with 9 bases left in between. CDR3 in DNA: TGCGCCAGCAGCTTGACCGGGGGTAACACTGAAGCTTTCTTT. Translated: CASSLTGGNTEAFF.

The chain combines TRBV4-3 with TRBJ2-7, with D maybe TRBD1 (5 bases). CDR1 is LGHNA, CDR2 YSLEER, per germline. The ends were cut back, 3 bases at V and 3 bases at J, with 15 bases in the middle. The CDR3 covers 15 residues. CDR3 residues: CASSQTAIPGYEQYF. CDR3 nucleotide sequence: TGCGCCAGCAGCCAGACAGCCATCCCAGGCTACGAGCAGTACTTC.

The CDR3 spells CASSSGQNYGYTF. The CDR3 nucleotides read TGTGCCAGCAGCTCCGGACAGAACTATGGCTACACCTTC. This chain connects TRBV7-9 to TRBJ1-2; TRBD1 might be the D (6 bases). V lost 4 bases to trimming and J lost 2 bases, with 8 bases between them. The CDR3 has 13 amino acids. CDR1 is SEHNR, CDR2 FQNEAQ, per germline (reference sequence).

The chain recombines TRBV5-5 with TRBJ2-3, with 12 nucleotides matching TRBD2. The trim removed 3 bases at V and 2 bases at J, leaving 4 bases unmatched. Per germline, CDR1 SGHKS and CDR2 YYEKEE (reference sequence). The CDR3 has 16 amino acids. The CDR3 protein is CASSSTSGGSTDTQYF. Here the CDR3 DNA reads TGTGCCAGCAGCTCGACTAGCGGGGGTTCCACAGATACGCAGTATTTT.

As DNA, the CDR3 is TGTGCCAGCAGCCCGGACATGCTGAACACTGAAGCTTTCTTT. Translation: CASSPDMLNTEAFF. This chain links TRBV2 with TRBJ1-1, with D possibly being TRBD1 (5 bases). CDR1 and CDR2 (germline): SNHLY, FYNNEI. This CDR3 has 14 residues. The V end lost 6 bases, the J end lost 0 bases, and 11 bases lay between the germline ends.

The chain employs TRBV7-8 and TRBJ1-5, with D possibly being TRBD1 (5 bases). The CDR3 sequence is 16 residues long. V lost 5 bases and J lost 0, with 14 bases in between. Germline-derived CDR1 and CDR2 are SGHVS and FQNEAQ. This CDR3 is CASSLGQVNSNQPQHF. The DNA for the CDR3 is TGTGCCAGCAGCCTGGGGCAGGTTAATAGCAATCAGCCCCAGCATTTT.